A single sample gave rise to the 30 T cell receptor beta chains below, sequenced in a study of blood T cell repertoires in COVID-19 (dated by TCRdb to about 2020). Receptor amplification or capture employed the immunoSEQ multiplex PCR assay. This is the immuneACCESS table as TCRdb keeps it, with only in-frame sequences that have V and J called. A part of the clones is gone; compared with another copy, unresolved V genes explain less than half, and the rest is unexplained. In all, the sample holds over 120,000 clones, and more than 65% of those were seen once. The ten most abundant clones make up around 9.6% of the sample. Source material: peripheral blood. The receptors were gathered from a man aged 55-75 years with active or convalescent COVID-19.

The J gene is TRBJ2-1, the V gene TRBV19; perhaps TRBD1 as D (5 bases). Germline assignment: CDR1 LNHDA and CDR2 SQIVND (reference sequence). CDR3 size: 13 residues. V was shortened by 1 base and J by 9 bases, with 10 bases between the two germline ends. As DNA, the CDR3 is TGTGCCAGTAGTATAGTGGAAAGGGGTGAGCAGTTCTTC. Its translation is CASSIVERGEQFF.

The V and J genes are TRBV9 and TRBJ2-3; 11 positions match TRBD2. The CDR3 runs 16 residues. Looked up from germline, CDR1 is SGDLS and CDR2 is YYNGEE. V shed 3 bases, J shed 1 base, and the junction held 4 bases outside the gene matches. The CDR3 loop reads CASSGTSGGGTDTQYF. CDR3 coding DNA: TGTGCCAGCAGCGGTACTAGCGGGGGAGGCACAGATACGCAGTATTTT. Combining the CDR3 with reference TRBV9 and TRBJ2-3 gives the whole variable domain DSGVTQTPKHLITATGQRVTLRCSPRSGDLSVYWYQQSLDQGLQFLIQYYNGEERAKGNILERFSAQQFPDLHSELNLSSLELGDSALYFCASSGTSGGGTDTQYFGPGTRLTVL.

The genes are TRBV15 and TRBJ2-5; 9 bases are shared with TRBD2. Germline V CDR1 and CDR2: LNHNV, YYDKDF (reference sequence). This CDR3 is 17 amino acids long. With 0 bases clipped from V and 4 bases from J, the junction kept 9 bases outside the gene matches. This chain's CDR3 is CATSRDLAGGPGETQYF. The CDR3 DNA reads as TGTGCCACCAGCAGAGATCTGGCGGGGGGGCCGGGAGAGACCCAGTACTTC. The full variable domain, completed using reference TRBV15 and TRBJ2-5, is DAMVIQNPRYQVTQFGKPVTLSCSQTLNHNVMYWYQQKSSQAPKLLFHYYDKDFNNEADTPDNFQSRRPNTSFCFLDIRSPGLGDTAMYLCATSRDLAGGPGETQYFGPGTRLLVL.

The V call is TRBV20-1, the J call TRBJ1-2; D remains ambiguous. Trimming cost V 3 bases and J 6 bases, with 8 bases left between them. CDR3 length equals 11 residues. Germline V gene sequence: CDR1 DFQATT, CDR2 SNEGSKA (reference sequence). CDR3 nucleotides: TGCAGTGCTAGTCAGGTTAATGGCTACACCTTC. Translated: CSASQVNGYTF.

This clone showed up many times. The J gene is TRBJ1-2, the V gene TRBV27; no definite D call. Germline CDR1 reads MNHEY; CDR2 reads SMNVEV (reference sequence). V lost 5 bases, J lost 7 bases, and 14 bases lay in between. The CDR3 is made up of 13 amino acids. In DNA, the CDR3 is TGTGCCAGCAGTCCGACCCTAGCGGGTGGCTACACCTTC. This sequence encodes CASSPTLAGGYTF.

The chain links TRBV4-3 to TRBJ2-3; 8 bases fit TRBD2. The trim removed 5 bases at V and 11 bases at J, leaving 15 bases unmatched. The CDR3 loop spans 15 amino acids. Germline CDR1 LGHNA, CDR2 YSLEER. The CDR3: CASSFNGGDSLGQYF. The CDR3 coding sequence is TGCGCCAGCAGCTTTAACGGGGGGGACTCCCTGGGGCAGTATTTT.

This clone was picked up a small number of times. The chain joins TRBV4-3 to TRBJ2-7; 7 positions agree with TRBD1. The CDR3 is 16 amino acids. Losses at the gene ends were 0 bases for V and 2 bases for J; bases not matched to a gene: 7. The V gene's germline CDR1 is LGHNA and CDR2 YSLEER. The CDR3 nucleotides are TGCGCCAGCAGCCAAGACGGGACAGAAAGTACCTACGAGCAGTACGTC. It encodes CASSQDGTESTYEQYV.

The chain recombines TRBV9 with TRBJ2-3, with D unresolved. This CDR3 is 12 amino acids long. The V end lost 4 bases, the J end lost 2 bases, and 5 bases lay between the germline ends. From germline, CDR1 is SGDLS and CDR2 YYNGEE. The CDR3 loop is CASSPDTDTQYF. The CDR3 coding sequence is TGTGCCAGCAGCCCAGACACAGATACGCAGTATTTT. The whole variable domain, remainder taken from reference TRBV9 and TRBJ2-3, is DSGVTQTPKHLITATGQRVTLRCSPRSGDLSVYWYQQSLDQGLQFLIQYYNGEERAKGNILERFSAQQFPDLHSELNLSSLELGDSALYFCASSPDTDTQYFGPGTRLTVL.

The chain couples TRBV9 to TRBJ1-5, with a tentative D call TRBD1 (5 bases). Trimming stripped 4 bases from V and 7 bases from J, with 18 bases between. The germline gives CDR1 SGDLS, CDR2 YYNGEE. The CDR3 is 15 residues long. The CDR3 sequence: CASSNDKGLGQPQHF. The CDR3 region has the DNA TGTGCCAGCAGCAACGACAAGGGGCTAGGGCAGCCCCAGCATTTT.

The chain joins TRBV4-3 to TRBJ2-1, with D perhaps TRBD2 (6 bases). The germline V gene encodes CDR1 LGHNA and CDR2 YSLEER. V gave up 4 bases and J gave up 2 bases, with 12 bases separating them. This CDR3 comprises 15 residues. As DNA, the CDR3 is TGCGCCAGCAGCCCGGGTAGCGGAGCCTACAATGAGCAGTTCTTC. As protein: CASSPGSGAYNEQFF.

The CDR3 here is CAWSVRGTGGDEQYF. The CDR3 DNA sequence: TGTGCCTGGAGTGTACGGGGGACAGGGGGTGACGAGCAGTACTTC. V and J are TRBV30 and TRBJ2-7, with 11 bases fitting TRBD1. The CDR3 contains 15 residues. Germline V lookup: CDR1 GTSNPN, CDR2 SVGIG (reference sequence). Trimming removed 0 bases from V and 5 bases from J; junction bases left unmatched: 6.

This clone has just a few counts. The rearrangement links TRBV19 to TRBJ2-1; TRBD2 agrees at 11 bases. V lost 3 bases, J lost 0 bases, and 10 bases stayed unmatched. This CDR3 contains 19 residues. Germline CDR1 is LNHDA and CDR2 is SQIVND (reference sequence). The CDR3 sequence is CASSMSGLAEWSSYNEQFF. The CDR3 bases are TGTGCCAGTAGTATGTCGGGACTAGCGGAATGGAGCTCCTACAATGAGCAGTTCTTC.

The chain recombines TRBV15 with TRBJ1-1, with D tentatively TRBD1 (5 bases). The CDR3 is 13 amino acids. The V gene lost 0 bases and the J gene lost 5 bases, with 7 bases spanning the gap. CDR1 LNHNV and CDR2 YYDKDF come from the germline V gene (reference sequence). The CDR3: CATSREGVTEAFF. The CDR3 region has the DNA TGTGCCACCAGCAGAGAAGGGGTTACTGAAGCTTTCTTT.

There are a few counts of this clone. The chain has TRBV15 and TRBJ2-7, with D maybe TRBD1 (6 bases). This CDR3 is built from 16 residues. CDR1 is LNHNV, CDR2 YYDKDF, per germline (reference sequence). Trimming took 0 bases from V and 5 from J, leaving 17 bases between them. The CDR3 sequence is CATSREILQGRDEQYF. The CDR3 DNA is TGTGCCACCAGCAGAGAAATCCTACAGGGTCGCGACGAGCAGTACTTC. Full variable domain (rest looked up from reference TRBV15 and TRBJ2-7): DAMVIQNPRYQVTQFGKPVTLSCSQTLNHNVMYWYQQKSSQAPKLLFHYYDKDFNNEADTPDNFQSRRPNTSFCFLDIRSPGLGDTAMYLCATSREILQGRDEQYFGPGTRLTVT.

The chain combines TRBV5-1 with TRBJ2-1, with 9 bases identical to TRBD1. Germline assignment: CDR1 SGHRS and CDR2 YFSETQ. V was clipped by 0 bases and J by 5 bases; unmatched bases: 3. The CDR3 totals 15 residues. Here the CDR3 reads CASSLEGQGNNEQFF. DNA for the CDR3: TGCGCCAGCAGCTTGGAGGGACAGGGAAACAATGAGCAGTTCTTC.

V and J are TRBV6-5 and TRBJ1-1; D call uncertain. CDR1 and CDR2 (germline): MNHEY, SVGAGI. The length of the CDR3 is 11 residues. V was shortened by 8 bases and J by 5 bases, with 9 bases between the two germline ends. The CDR3 loop is CASRDRTEAFF. CDR3 nucleotides: TGTGCCAGCCGGGATAGAACTGAAGCTTTCTTT.

V usage is TRBV11-3 and J usage is TRBJ1-3; D is possibly TRBD1 (6 bases). The CDR3 totals 15 residues. Germline V lookup: CDR1 SGHNT, CDR2 YENEEA. V lost 0 bases and J lost 1, with 7 bases in between. CDR3 DNA: TGTGCCAGCAGCTTAGATGGACAGTCTGGAAACACCATATATTTT. Amino acid sequence: CASSLDGQSGNTIYF. Combining the CDR3 with reference TRBV11-3 and TRBJ1-3 gives the whole variable domain EAGVVQSPRYKIIEKKQPVAFWCNPISGHNTLYWYLQNLGQGPELLIRYENEEAVDDSQLPKDRFSAERLKGVDSTLKIQPAELGDSAVYLCASSLDGQSGNTIYFGEGSWLTVV.

The chain has TRBV5-6 and TRBJ2-2; 11 nucleotides line up with TRBD2. Unmatched junction bases numbered 8, after V lost 4 bases and J lost 3 bases. This CDR3 has 17 residues. CDR1 SGHDT and CDR2 YYEEEE come from the germline V gene. The CDR3 nucleotides read TGTGCCAGCAGCAGTATAGCGGGAGGGCCGGACACCGGGGAGCTGTTTTTT. Translating gives CASSSIAGGPDTGELFF.

The chain uses TRBV6-1 and TRBJ1-6; D is perhaps TRBD1 (5 bases). The CDR3 has 17 amino acids. The germline gives CDR1 MNHNS, CDR2 SASEGT. V was trimmed by 2 bases and J by 2 bases, leaving 13 bases between them. In DNA form, the CDR3 reads TGTGCCAGCAGTGAACGGGGGGAGAACGCCTATAATTCACCCCTCCACTTT. It translates to CASSERGENAYNSPLHF.

The genes are TRBV5-4 and TRBJ2-5; 7 bases are shared with TRBD1. After removal of 4 bases from V and 5 bases from J, the junction contained 14 bases not matched to a gene. The CDR3 totals 16 residues. Germline V gives CDR1 SGHNT, CDR2 YYREEE (reference sequence). The CDR3 DNA reads TGTGCCAGCAGCCCGATTATAACAGGGGCCGGGGAGACCCAGTACTTC. It yields the protein CASSPIITGAGETQYF. The entire variable domain, with the rest obtained from reference TRBV5-4 and TRBJ2-5, is as follows: ETGVTQSPTHLIKTRGQQVTLRCSSQSGHNTVSWYQQALGQGPQFIFQYYREEENGRGNFPPRFSGLQFPNYSSELNVNALELDDSALYLCASSPIITGAGETQYFGPGTRLLVL.

The chain is built from TRBV19 and TRBJ1-6; D remains unclear. Germline assignment: CDR1 LNHDA and CDR2 SQIVND (reference sequence). CDR3 size: 17 residues. V lost 4 bases and J lost 10, with 23 bases in between. CDR3 sequence: CASSTRGSGVGNSPLHF. The CDR3 DNA sequence: TGTGCCAGTAGTACACGAGGGTCGGGCGTAGGCAACTCACCCCTCCACTTT.

The V and J genes are TRBV19 and TRBJ2-3, with 8 bases aligning to TRBD2. Germline assignment: CDR1 LNHDA and CDR2 SQIVND (reference sequence). The ends lost 2 bases at V and 1 base at J; junction bases unmatched: 2. This CDR3 is 15 amino acids long. The CDR3 protein is CASSIRRGGTDTQYF. For the CDR3, the DNA is TGTGCCAGTAGTATAAGGCGGGGGGGCACAGATACGCAGTATTTT.

The chain recombines TRBV5-6 with TRBJ2-2; D is perhaps TRBD2 (5 bases). With 2 bases removed from V and 1 base from J, the gap between germline ends came to 9 bases. The CDR3 length is 15 residues. Germline V lookup: CDR1 SGHDT, CDR2 YYEEEE. The CDR3 sequence: CASSFSGRNTGELFF. CDR3 coding DNA: TGTGCCAGCAGCTTCAGTGGGAGGAACACCGGGGAGCTGTTTTTT.

V is TRBV29-1 and J is TRBJ2-1; 10 nucleotides agree with TRBD2. Germline trimming cut 5 bases from V and 5 bases from J; bases unmatched to any gene: 15. The germline V gene encodes CDR1 SQVTM and CDR2 ANQGSEA. The CDR3 spans 17 residues. CDR3 amino acids: CSVLGIMTSGPHNEQFF. CDR3 in DNA: TGCAGCGTTCTTGGAATTATGACTAGCGGGCCACACAATGAGCAGTTCTTC.

The chain couples TRBV5-6 to TRBJ2-7, with 7 nucleotides matching TRBD1. This CDR3 is 15 amino acids long. V dropped 4 bases and J dropped 7; count of bases not matched to a gene: 14. Per the germline V gene, CDR1 is SGHDT and CDR2 is YYEEEE. The CDR3 spells CASSHDRAPFWEQYF. CDR3 nucleotide sequence: TGTGCCAGCAGCCATGACAGGGCCCCCTTTTGGGAGCAGTACTTC.

This chain uses TRBV19 with TRBJ1-2; weak D call: TRBD1 (6 bases). Between the trimmed V and J ends, which lost 4 bases and 3 bases, there was a span of 9 bases. Germline CDR1 is LNHDA and CDR2 is SQIVND (reference sequence). The CDR3 totals 13 residues. CDR3 protein: CASSKGVDYGYTF. DNA of the CDR3: TGTGCCAGTAGTAAGGGGGTGGACTATGGCTACACCTTC. Supplemented by reference TRBV19 and TRBJ1-2, the full variable domain reads DGGITQSPKYLFRKEGQNVTLSCEQNLNHDAMYWYRQDPGQGLRLIYYSQIVNDFQKGDIAEGYSVSREKKESFPLTVTSAQKNPTAFYLCASSKGVDYGYTFGSGTRLTVV.

This clone has more than one count but fewer than ten. The rearrangement links TRBV7-9 to TRBJ1-2; 10 bases are a match to TRBD1. Trimming at V came to 5 bases and at J to 2 bases, leaving 8 bases not matched to a gene. This CDR3 spans 16 amino acids. The germline CDR1 and CDR2 sequences are SEHNR and FQNEAQ (reference sequence). The CDR3 sequence: CASSPRQGQGNYGYTF. The CDR3 DNA reads TGTGCCAGCAGCCCGCGACAGGGACAGGGGAACTATGGCTACACCTTC.

This clone was observed a single time. V usage is TRBV23-1 and J usage is TRBJ2-7; TRBD1 might be the D (9 bases). TRBV23-1 is an ORF, and what it does is uncertain. The CDR3 spans 17 residues. V shed 4 bases and J shed 2 bases, with 21 bases lying between them. Written as DNA, the CDR3 is TGCGCCAGCAGTCTAGCGGGACAGGGCCATCCCACCTACGAGCAGTACTTC. It encodes CASSLAGQGHPTYEQYF.

The J gene is TRBJ2-3, the V gene TRBV18, with D unresolved. Trimming stripped 3 bases from V and 0 bases from J, with 4 bases between. CDR3 size: 13 residues. Germline loops: CDR1 KGHSH, CDR2 LQKENI. The CDR3 DNA is TGTGCCAGCTCACCGACTAGCACAGATACGCAGTATTTT. Amino acid sequence: CASSPTSTDTQYF.

The CDR3 bases are TGTGCCAGCAGGAGGGGGAATCAGCCCCAGCATTTT. This sequence encodes CASRRGNQPQHF. This chain connects TRBV28 to TRBJ1-5; D may be TRBD1 (6 bases). The germline V gene has CDR1 MDHEN and CDR2 SYDVKM. The CDR3 spans 12 residues. The ends were cut back, 6 bases at V and 4 bases at J, with 7 bases in the middle.